The 21 T cell receptor beta chains presented below share a single source sample, sequenced in a study of shared clonotypes between healthy human individuals. Sequencing was performed with immunoSEQ multiplex PCR; in TCRdb, only in-frame clones are kept and a portion is missing. Of 2 million to 2.5 million clones in the sample, about 95% are singletons; the top ten hold 0.85% to 1.3%. In the naive CD8 group, cells lacked CD45RO and were positively selected for CCR7, so terminally differentiated effector memory CD45RA+ cells were left out. Sequencing was done on a sample of naive CD8+ T cells sorted from blood. Receptors were obtained from a man younger than 35 in good health.

The V call is TRBV9, the J call TRBJ2-5; 8 bases match TRBD1. Trimming took 0 bases from V and 0 from J; bases not matched to a gene: 4. This CDR3 contains 16 residues. The V gene's germline CDR1 is SGDLS and CDR2 YYNGEE. The chain's CDR3 is CASSVEQGEYQETQYF. CDR3 nucleotide sequence: TGTGCCAGCAGCGTAGAACAGGGGGAATACCAAGAGACCCAGTACTTC.

The rearrangement joins TRBV5-6 to TRBJ2-5, with D possibly TRBD2 on 5 matching bases. From germline, CDR1 is SGHDT and CDR2 YYEEEE. This CDR3 has 14 residues. Trimming took 9 bases from V and 5 from J, leaving 20 bases between them. Here the CDR3 reads CATREYGSEETQYF. CDR3 sequence (DNA): TGTGCCACCCGCGAATATGGGAGCGAGGAGACCCAGTACTTC.

The rearrangement uses TRBV7-9 and TRBJ1-1, with TRBD1 matching over 10 bases. The ends lost 4 bases at V and 6 bases at J; junction bases unmatched: 5. CDR1 is SEHNR, CDR2 FQNEAQ, per germline (reference sequence). The CDR3 spans 14 residues. The CDR3 nucleotides read TGTGCCAGCAGCTCTGGACAGGGGGGCCCTGAAGCTTTCTTT. It translates to CASSSGQGGPEAFF.

The gene calls are TRBV7-8 and TRBJ2-5; no reliable D call. Germline loops: CDR1 SGHVS, CDR2 FQNEAQ. Trimming took 5 bases from V and 2 from J, leaving 15 bases between them. This CDR3 region has 15 residues. The CDR3 sequence: CASSPSLADQETQYF. The CDR3 nucleotides read TGTGCCAGCAGCCCCAGTCTGGCAGATCAAGAGACCCAGTACTTC.

This CDR3 reads CASSEFLAATDTQYF. The CDR3 DNA follows: TGTGCCAGCAGTGAGTTTTTGGCAGCCACAGATACGCAGTATTTT. This chain connects TRBV2 to TRBJ2-3; D gene unclear. Trimming removed 3 bases at V and 2 bases at J, with 12 bases between. Germline V CDR1 and CDR2: SNHLY, FYNNEI. The CDR3 covers 15 residues.

With regard to this clone: The sample has other DNA sequences that encode this CDR3 too. The chain recombines TRBV7-9 with TRBJ2-2; 11 positions agree with TRBD1. Losses at the gene ends were 1 base for V and 2 bases for J; bases not matched to a gene: 0. The germline V gene has CDR1 SEHNR and CDR2 FQNEAQ (reference sequence). The CDR3 runs 16 residues. Here the CDR3 reads CASSLGTGGNTGELFF. CDR3 DNA: TGTGCCAGCAGCTTAGGGACAGGGGGCAACACCGGGGAGCTGTTTTTT.

The chain has TRBV28 and TRBJ2-1; unclear D gene. V lost 5 bases, J lost 0 bases, and 11 bases lay in between. CDR1 is MDHEN and CDR2 is SYDVKM in the germline V gene. There are 15 residues in the CDR3. The CDR3 nucleotides read TGTGCCAGCAGTGCCACTCTGAGCTCCTACAATGAGCAGTTCTTC. It yields the protein CASSATLSSYNEQFF. Using reference TRBV28 and TRBJ2-1 for the parts outside the CDR3, the full variable domain is DVKVTQSSRYLVKRTGEKVFLECVQDMDHENMFWYRQDPGLGLRLIYFSYDVKMKEKGDIPEGYSVSREKKERFSLILESASTNQTSMYLCASSATLSSYNEQFFGPGTRLTVL.

The V gene is TRBV29-1, the J gene TRBJ1-2, with 7 bases fitting TRBD1. This CDR3 comprises 15 residues. Germline V gene data show CDR1 as SQVTM and CDR2 as ANQGSEA. V lost 4 bases and J lost 5; bases outside the gene matches: 13. The CDR3 spells CSVGMTGLGLYGYTF. CDR3 bases: TGCAGCGTTGGGATGACAGGGTTGGGTTTGTATGGCTACACCTTC.

To note about this clone: Germline and junction disagree at one end, which may indicate a read error. This specimen includes other DNA sequences encoding the same CDR3. The V call is TRBV2, the J call TRBJ1-1; D perhaps matches TRBD1 (6 bases). The germline gives CDR1 SNHLY, CDR2 FYNNEI. This CDR3 has 10 amino acids. Here the CDR3 reads CASSDREAFF. The CDR3 bases are TGTGCCAGTTCGGACAGAGAAGCTTTCTTC.

The chain carries TRBV6-1 and TRBJ1-2, with D perhaps matching TRBD1 (5 bases). V lost 6 bases and J 0 bases, leaving 11 bases between the germline ends. The CDR3 extends over 14 amino acids. Germline V gene data show CDR1 as MNHNS and CDR2 as SASEGT. The CDR3 DNA is TGTGCCAGCAGCCCCCTGGGGGCTAACTATGGCTACACCTTC. This translates into CASSPLGANYGYTF.

The V gene is TRBV9, the J gene TRBJ2-4; D gene unclear. The CDR3 contains 13 residues. In germline, CDR1 is SGDLS, CDR2 YYNGEE. Trimming removed 4 bases at V and 6 bases at J, with 11 bases between. The CDR3 DNA reads TGTGCCAGCAGCCTCAACTCCGGAAACATTCAGTACTTC. Amino acid sequence: CASSLNSGNIQYF.

J is TRBJ2-7 and V is TRBV6-5, with D tentatively TRBD2 (5 bases). V was clipped by 6 bases and J by 3 bases, with 18 bases between them. This CDR3 comprises 15 residues. The germline V gene encodes CDR1 MNHEY and CDR2 SVGAGI. The CDR3 region is CASSQERPIFYEQYF. The CDR3 DNA is TGTGCCAGCAGCCAGGAGCGGCCGATTTTCTACGAGCAGTACTTC.

The chain carries TRBV30 and TRBJ1-2; 7 bases map to TRBD1. Germline CDR1 is GTSNPN and CDR2 is SVGIG (reference sequence). V was pared by 0 bases and J by 13 bases, with 5 bases of the junction left unmatched. The CDR3 is made up of 11 amino acids. The CDR3 DNA reads as TGTGCCTGGAGTGTCGGACAGGATGGCACCTTC. Its protein product is CAWSVGQDGTF.

V is TRBV28 and J is TRBJ2-5; D is perhaps TRBD2 (5 bases). Per germline, CDR1 MDHEN and CDR2 SYDVKM. V was pared by 8 bases and J by 5 bases, with 15 bases between. This CDR3 spans 13 amino acids. The CDR3 DNA reads as TGTGCCAGCTCAACGGCGGGTAGGGAGACCCAGTACTTC. Translated, it gives CASSTAGRETQYF.

The rearrangement joins TRBV7-9 to TRBJ1-1; D might be TRBD1 (5 bases). This CDR3 has 15 amino acids. V dropped 7 bases and J dropped 2 bases, with 17 bases sitting between them. Germline assignment: CDR1 SEHNR and CDR2 FQNEAQ (reference sequence). The CDR3 nucleotides read TGTGCCAGCACTGGGGCGGAGGGCCGTAACACTGAAGCTTTCTTT. Protein: CASTGAEGRNTEAFF.

In nucleotides, the CDR3 is TGTGCCAGCAGCTTACCCCCCCGGGACAGGGCTATCTACAATGAGCAGTTCTTC. Translating it yields CASSLPPRDRAIYNEQFF. V gene TRBV7-9 combines with J gene TRBJ2-1; 9 nucleotides match TRBD1. With 2 bases clipped from V and 3 bases from J, the junction kept 11 bases outside the gene matches. CDR1 and CDR2 (germline): SEHNR, FQNEAQ (reference sequence). The CDR3 spans 18 residues.

J is TRBJ1-2 and V is TRBV27; D not certain. This CDR3 comprises 14 residues. V was shortened by 0 bases and J by 6 bases, with 11 bases between the two germline ends. CDR1 is MNHEY, CDR2 SMNVEV, per germline (reference sequence). The CDR3 sequence is CASSLSGYNDGYTF. The CDR3 DNA reads as TGTGCCAGCAGTTTATCGGGCTACAACGATGGCTACACCTTC.

The chain carries TRBV6-5 and TRBJ2-7; TRBD2 aligns across 8 bases. This CDR3 is 15 amino acids long. Germline-derived CDR1 and CDR2 are MNHEY and SVGAGI. After removal of 5 bases from V and 0 bases from J, the junction contained 6 bases not matched to a gene. CDR3 in amino acids: CASSTITSGSYEQYF. The CDR3 DNA sequence: TGTGCCAGCAGTACAATAACTAGCGGCTCCTACGAGCAGTACTTC.

The CDR3 reads CSALVTGELFF. Written as DNA, the CDR3 is TGCAGCGCTCTCGTCACCGGGGAGCTGTTTTTT. The V call is TRBV29-1, the J call TRBJ2-2, with unresolved D. Trimming shortened V by 7 bases and J by 4 bases, and 7 bases separated the two germline ends. Germline CDR1 and CDR2: SQVTM and ANQGSEA. This CDR3 region has 11 residues.

This clone was seen just once. The chain recombines TRBV18 with TRBJ1-3; D is ambiguous. The germline V and J ends were trimmed by 2 bases and 4 bases, with 21 bases remaining between them. Germline V CDR1 and CDR2: KGHSH, LQKENI. This CDR3 is built from 18 residues. CDR3 nucleotide sequence: TGTGCCAGCTCACCAGTTCCTTTCCGGGGATTAACCGGAAACACCATATATTTT. It specifies CASSPVPFRGLTGNTIYF. Drawing the rest from reference TRBV18 and TRBJ1-3, the complete variable domain is NAGVMQNPRHLVRRRGQEARLRCSPMKGHSHVYWYRQLPEEGLKFMVYLQKENIIDESGMPKERFSAEFPKEGPSILRIQQVVRGDSAAYFCASSPVPFRGLTGNTIYFGEGSWLTVV.

The J gene is TRBJ2-7, the V gene TRBV18; D is perhaps TRBD1 or TRBD2 (6 bases each). Trimming took off 3 bases at V and 2 bases at J, with 17 bases between the two ends. The CDR3 is made up of 16 amino acids. The germline gives CDR1 KGHSH, CDR2 LQKENI. The CDR3 DNA is TGTGCCAGCTCACCGAAAACGGGGGCACCCACCTACGAGCAGTACTTC. This sequence encodes CASSPKTGAPTYEQYF. Complete variable domain (other parts from reference TRBV18 and TRBJ2-7): NAGVMQNPRHLVRRRGQEARLRCSPMKGHSHVYWYRQLPEEGLKFMVYLQKENIIDESGMPKERFSAEFPKEGPSILRIQQVVRGDSAAYFCASSPKTGAPTYEQYFGPGTRLTVT.